This TCR beta chain was identified during a study of radiation and T cells in renal cell carcinoma. Time point defined: blood 2 weeks post-SBRT. The treatment is: 15 Gy SBRT to primary tumor, nephrectomy 4 weeks later. The tumor was a clear cell renal cell carcinoma. The method was immunoSEQ multiplex PCR; TCRdb's version includes in-frame clones alone and lacks a portion of them. The sample has tens of thousands of clones, 81% seen once; the top ten hold 30% to 40%. This CDR3 is 16 amino acids long. CDR1 and CDR2 (germline): MNHEY, SVGAGI. Trimming cost V 0 bases and J 1 base, with 12 bases left between them.

The sequence derives from a man aged 60 to 75 with renal cell carcinoma. The chain joins TRBV6-5 to TRBJ1-1; the D is unclear. The sample consisted of blood, taken from a patient whose treatment included radiotherapy and nephrectomy. The CDR3 protein is CASSYSRTDANTEAFF. As DNA, the CDR3 is TGTGCCAGCAGTTACTCGCGAACCGACGCGAACACTGAAGCTTTCTTT.